The clone carrying this T cell receptor (beta chain) has more than one count but fewer than ten. The antigen is undetermined. This record comes from a study of blood T cells in healthy people across ages. Primed by a sample-barcoded 5' primer and a J-beta primer mix, a second PCR proceeded for about 7 to 12 cycles. The authors tagged each cDNA molecule using a template-switch adaptor with 12 random nucleotides. TCRdb called the 5' RACE reads again in MiXCR, with one record for every CDR3 protein. The sample has over a million distinct CDR3 sequences, around 42% seen once. The study, taken as a whole, reports: Roughly linear declines in TCR beta diversity per million T cells occurred with age.

V was clipped by 6 bases and J by 3 bases, with 11 bases between them. This CDR3 has 12 amino acids. The V gene's germline CDR1 is DFQATT and CDR2 SNEGSKA (reference sequence). Isolated per sample were at least 6 million PBMCs. The clonotype was recovered from a woman between 18 and 29 years old in good health. V usage is TRBV20-1 and J usage is TRBJ1-1, with a possible D match to TRBD1 (5 bases). Sequences were obtained from blood. CDR3: CSAKQGDTEAFF. DNA for the CDR3: TGCAGTGCCAAGCAAGGGGACACTGAAGCTTTCTTT.